A single sample is the source of the 15 T cell receptor beta chains below, sequenced in a study of cytomegalovirus exposure and HLA in healthy donors. The PCR employed 60 Vbeta primers together with 13 Jbeta primers. Clones were sequenced by immunoSEQ multiplex PCR, and TCRdb holds only the in-frame ones, with some missing. The sample lists about 170,000 clones; roughly 80% were seen once. The sequenced material came from PBMCs. The receptors shown here come from a woman in her forties or fifties in good health and CMV-seropositive.

The gene calls are TRBV13 and TRBJ1-3, with no clear D. This CDR3 has 13 residues. V lost 7 bases, J lost 3 bases, and 10 bases lay in between. Germline loops: CDR1 PRHDT, CDR2 FYEKMQ (reference sequence). The CDR3 DNA reads as TGTGCCAGCAAGGGCGGGTATGGAAACACCATATATTTT. It encodes CASKGGYGNTIYF.

The chain links TRBV5-4 to TRBJ1-2, with D perhaps matching TRBD1 (6 bases). The V end was cut by 0 bases, the J end by 3 bases, with 9 bases between. This CDR3 comprises 14 residues. Germline V gene data show CDR1 as SGHNT and CDR2 as YYREEE (reference sequence). CDR3 bases: TGTGCCAGCAGCTTGGAGTGGACAGACTATGGCTACACCTTC. Protein product: CASSLEWTDYGYTF.

The chain couples TRBV7-9 to TRBJ2-5; no clear D gene. Gene TRBJ2-7 matches the end of the DNA better, so the J call may be wrong. Germline V CDR1 and CDR2: SEHNR, FQNEAQ (reference sequence). There are 13 residues in the CDR3. CDR3: CASSLASEYEQYF. CDR3 DNA sequence: TGTGCCAGCAGCTTAGCCTCGGAGTACGAGCAGTACTTC.

The rearrangement links TRBV7-2 to TRBJ2-7, with 9 bases fitting TRBD1. The V and J ends lost 4 bases and 2 bases, in that order; junction bases with no gene match: 3. This CDR3 spans 14 amino acids. Germline CDR1 reads SGHTA; CDR2 reads FQGNSA. This chain's CDR3 is CASSSRQGAYEQYF. The CDR3 DNA reads as TGTGCCAGCAGCTCTAGACAGGGGGCCTACGAGCAGTACTTC.

This clone was counted a few times. Sequence at one end of the junction differs from germline and may be a read error. This chain links TRBV2 with TRBJ1-4; tentatively, D is TRBD1 (6 bases). From germline, CDR1 is SNHLY and CDR2 FYNNEI. The CDR3 is 12 residues long. Here the CDR3 DNA reads TGTGCCAGCAGTGAAGCGGGACAAGTCGGAAGCTTT. It translates to CASSEAGQVGSF.

This rearrangement joins TRBV25-1 to TRBJ1-2; weak D call: TRBD1 (5 bases). Deletions cut 4 bases from V and 4 bases from J, with 13 bases between. Germline CDR1 MGHDK, CDR2 SYGVNS. This CDR3 is built from 14 residues. The CDR3 loop is CASSGQSHSYGYTF. The DNA for the CDR3 is TGTGCCAGCAGTGGACAGTCCCACTCCTATGGCTACACCTTC.

J is TRBJ1-1 and V is TRBV6-1; D possibly corresponds to TRBD1 (5 bases). CDR3 length equals 15 residues. Germline CDR1 is MNHNS and CDR2 is SASEGT. The V end lost 3 bases, the J end lost 0 bases, and 11 bases lay between the germline ends. Here the CDR3 reads CASSDGASVNTEAFF. As DNA, the CDR3 is TGTGCCAGCAGTGATGGGGCGTCTGTGAACACTGAAGCTTTCTTT.

This chain links TRBV19 with TRBJ2-1; a possible D gene is TRBD2 (7 bases). The CDR3 totals 16 residues. Looked up from germline, CDR1 is LNHDA and CDR2 is SQIVND (reference sequence). The ends were cut back, 5 bases at V and 13 bases at J, with 27 bases in the middle. Here the CDR3 reads CASSLLLSGVTSAQFF. In DNA, the CDR3 is TGTGCCAGTAGTCTTCTGTTATCAGGGGTTACTAGCGCTCAGTTCTTC.

This clone was recorded only once. V is TRBV6-6 and J is TRBJ1-2; 12 positions match TRBD1. Germline CDR1 MNHNY, CDR2 SVGAGI (reference sequence). There are 16 residues in the CDR3. The trim removed 7 bases at V and 7 bases at J, leaving 13 bases unmatched. The CDR3 protein is CASTLGQGAFYGGYTF. The CDR3 DNA is TGTGCCAGCACCCTGGGACAGGGGGCGTTTTATGGTGGCTACACCTTC.

CDR3: CASTIGGDNSPLHF. CDR3 nucleotides: TGTGCCAGCACCATTGGGGGGGATAATTCACCCCTCCACTTT. This sequence joins TRBV7-9 and TRBJ1-6; TRBD1 might be the D (5 bases). CDR1 and CDR2 (germline): SEHNR, FQNEAQ (reference sequence). Between the trimmed V and J ends, which lost 7 bases and 5 bases, there was a span of 12 bases. This CDR3 is built from 14 residues.

J is TRBJ2-1 and V is TRBV29-1, with 9 nucleotides matching TRBD1. This CDR3 comprises 12 residues. CDR1 SQVTM and CDR2 ANQGSEA come from the germline V gene. V shed 7 bases and J 10 bases; nucleotides not matched to a gene: 8. This chain's CDR3 is CSAPMGTGEQFF. The DNA for the CDR3 is TGCAGCGCTCCAATGGGGACAGGGGAGCAGTTCTTC.

J is TRBJ1-4 and V is TRBV30, with a tentative D call TRBD1 (5 bases). The CDR3 loop spans 12 amino acids. V lost 4 bases and J lost 5, with 8 bases in between. Per germline, CDR1 GTSNPN and CDR2 SVGIG (reference sequence). CDR3 protein: CAWTEGNEKLFF. The CDR3 nucleotides read TGTGCCTGGACGGAGGGGAATGAAAAACTGTTTTTT.

This clone was detected only once. V gene TRBV11-3 combines with J gene TRBJ2-5; 10 bases map to TRBD2. The germline CDR1 and CDR2 sequences are SGHNT and YENEEA. V shed 3 bases and J 7 bases; nucleotides not matched to a gene: 23. CDR3 length equals 20 residues. The CDR3 sequence: CASSFPPKPPGLATEGTQYF. The CDR3 bases are TGTGCCAGCAGCTTTCCCCCCAAACCCCCGGGACTAGCGACCGAGGGGACCCAGTACTTC.

This chain joins TRBV7-2 and TRBJ1-2; D perhaps matches TRBD1 (5 bases). Germline V gene lookup returns CDR1 SGHTA and CDR2 FQGNSA. This CDR3 contains 15 residues. Trimming pared 5 bases from V and 5 bases from J, leaving 18 bases between. CDR3: CASSRVEGAGYGYTF. The CDR3 DNA follows: TGTGCCAGCAGCCGAGTAGAAGGGGCGGGGTATGGCTACACCTTC.

In the case of this clone: This sample also contains other DNA sequences that code for the same CDR3. The gene calls are TRBV10-3 and TRBJ2-5; 9 positions agree with TRBD1. CDR3 size: 13 residues. Germline CDR1 reads ENHRY; CDR2 reads SYGVKD. The trim removed 6 bases at V and 2 bases at J, leaving 1 base unmatched. Here the CDR3 DNA reads TGTGCCATCAGGGGACAGGGTCAAGAGACCCAGTACTTC. Translated, it gives CAIRGQGQETQYF.